The rows below give T cell receptor beta chains drawn from one sample of a study of PD-1 blockade in mismatch repair-deficient tumors. The repertoire was sequenced with immunoSEQ multiplex PCR; TCRdb's copy has only in-frame clones and lacks some. The table has about 49,000 clones, 70% to 85% seen once; the top ten hold more than 3%. Material: PBMCs, obtained before pembrolizumab treatment. The receptors come from an adult with mismatch repair-deficient cancer. CDR3s include the opening cysteine and the closing phenylalanine or tryptophan. A D gene is named only where the DNA matches it firmly. Expanded clones get a size class; other rows say once, few or many, or leave the size out.

TRBV7-3	TRBJ2-1	-	TRBD2	CASSLWGSRLAGGADNEQFF	TGTGCCAGCAGCTTATGGGGGTCGCGACTAGCGGGAGGGGCGGACAATGAGCAGTTCTTC
TRBV9	TRBJ1-1	-	-	CASSVFPERNTEAFF	TGTGCCAGCAGCGTATTTCCCGAAAGGAACACTGAAGCTTTCTTT
TRBV5-8	TRBJ2-7	-	-	CASSPLITTRSYEQYF	TGTGCCAGCAGTCCTTTGATAACAACCCGATCCTACGAGCAGTACTTC
TRBV5-5	TRBJ2-5	-	-	CASSQETGTVETQYF	TGTGCCAGCAGCCAAGAGACAGGGACTGTGGAGACCCAGTACTTC
TRBV18	TRBJ1-2	few	-	CASSPTGPGDGYTF	TGTGCCAGCTCACCAACGGGGCCCGGCGATGGCTACACCTTC
TRBV27	TRBJ2-1	once	TRBD2	CASSSLAGRYNEQFF	TGTGCCAGCAGTTCGTTAGCGGGAAGGTACAATGAGCAGTTCTTC
TRBV5-1	TRBJ2-1	once	TRBD2	CASSAGLAYNEQFF	TGCGCCAGCAGCGCGGGACTAGCGTACAATGAGCAGTTCTTC
TRBV18	TRBJ1-1	-	-	CASSISDTEAFF	TGTGCCAGCTCAATCAGCGACACTGAAGCTTTCTTT
TRBV9	TRBJ2-2	-	TRBD2	CASSVGLAGVHTGELFF	TGTGCCAGCAGCGTAGGGTTAGCGGGAGTTCACACCGGGGAGCTGTTTTTT
TRBV25-1	TRBJ2-2	-	-	CASSDPTLNTGELFF	TGTGCCAGCAGTGACCCGACACTGAACACCGGGGAGCTGTTTTTT
TRBV2	TRBJ2-7	few	-	CASSGTAYEQYF	TGTGCCAGCAGTGGGACTGCCTACGAGCAGTACTTC
TRBV27	TRBJ2-2	-	-	CASSLTPTNTGELFF	TGTGCCAGCAGTCTTACACCCACGAACACCGGGGAGCTGTTTTTT
TRBV28	TRBJ1-2	-	-	CASRAAKDYGYTF	TGTGCCAGCAGAGCCGCGAAGGACTATGGCTACACCTTC
TRBV27	TRBJ1-2	-	-	CASRESNGGLGYTF	TGTGCCAGCCGCGAATCCAACGGCGGCTTGGGCTACACCTTC
TRBV9	TRBJ2-7	-	-	CASSVIPGHLYEQYF	TGTGCCAGCAGCGTCATCCCGGGACACCTATACGAGCAGTACTTC
TRBV2	TRBJ2-2	-	TRBD2	CASSALAGDTGELFF	TGTGCCAGCAGTGCACTAGCGGGAGACACCGGGGAGCTGTTTTTT
TRBV27	TRBJ1-5	-	-	CASSLHSYAVGARNQPQHF	TGTGCCAGCAGTTTACATTCTTATGCAGTGGGGGCGCGGAATCAGCCCCAGCATTTT
TRBV29-1	TRBJ2-7	-	TRBD1	CSVRQGLGEQYF	TGCAGCGTCCGACAGGGCTTGGGCGAGCAGTACTTC
TRBV15	TRBJ2-7	-	-	CATSRVGAGGYEQYF	TGTGCCACCAGCAGAGTTGGGGCAGGTGGCTACGAGCAGTACTTC
TRBV6-5	TRBJ1-5	once	-	CASSLSGARQPQHF	TGTGCCAGCAGTCTCTCAGGGGCTCGTCAGCCCCAGCATTTT
TRBV7-6	TRBJ1-2	few	-	CASSLMSGINYGYTF	TGTGCCAGCAGCTTAATGTCAGGGATTAACTATGGCTACACCTTC
TRBV30	TRBJ1-4	-	TRBD1	CAWSPPGQGVEKLFF	TGTGCCTGGAGCCCTCCGGGACAGGGGGTTGAAAAACTGTTTTTT
TRBV14	TRBJ2-7	few	TRBD2	CASRRTAAGFEQYF	TGTGCCAGCAGGAGGACGGCAGCGGGGTTCGAGCAGTACTTC
TRBV11-3	TRBJ2-1	-	TRBD2	CASSPIAGGGNEQFF	TGTGCCAGCAGCCCGATAGCGGGAGGTGGCAATGAGCAGTTCTTC
TRBV6-1	TRBJ2-7	-	TRBD1	CASSDGTGVYEQYF	TGTGCCAGCAGTGACGGGACAGGGGTCTACGAGCAGTACTTC
TRBV5-1	TRBJ2-5	-	TRBD2	CASSENSGRGETQYF	TGCGCCAGCAGCGAAAATAGCGGGAGGGGGGAGACCCAGTACTTC
TRBV19	TRBJ2-1	-	-	CASSIRGANEQFF	TGTGCCAGTAGTATCCGGGGGGCCAATGAGCAGTTCTTC
TRBV5-1	TRBJ1-3	-	TRBD1	CASSFTSGTAKNTIYF	TGCGCCAGCAGCTTTACGTCAGGGACAGCTAAGAACACCATATATTTT
TRBV9	TRBJ2-7	-	-	CASSVDIGASYEQYF	TGTGCCAGCAGCGTAGATATCGGGGCCTCCTACGAGCAGTACTTC
TRBV6-1	TRBJ1-5	-	TRBD1	CASSGLTGFSNQPQHF	TGTGCCAGCAGTGGCCTGACAGGGTTCAGCAATCAGCCCCAGCATTTT
TRBV30	TRBJ2-7	-	-	CAYKRGTWPYEQYF	TGTGCCTATAAAAGGGGGACTTGGCCCTACGAGCAGTACTTC
TRBV6-6	TRBJ2-7	-	TRBD1	CASSYRTGYEQYF	TGTGCCAGCAGTTACCGGACAGGATACGAGCAGTACTTC
TRBV5-4	TRBJ2-7	once	TRBD2	CASSLVSGSGEQYF	TGTGCCAGCAGCTTGGTGAGCGGGAGTGGTGAGCAGTACTTC
TRBV6-5	TRBJ2-7	-	-	CASSYAHRTPLEQYF	TGTGCCAGCAGTTACGCCCACCGGACCCCCCTCGAGCAGTACTTC
TRBV7-3	TRBJ2-1	-	-	CASSFPPLASSSYNEQFF	TGTGCCAGCAGCTTCCCTCCACTAGCTTCAAGCTCCTACAATGAGCAGTTCTTC
TRBV6-1	TRBJ1-1	-	-	CASSLQGETEAFF	TGTGCCAGCAGTTTACAGGGAGAAACTGAAGCTTTCTTT
TRBV7-2	TRBJ2-1	-	TRBD2	CASSLGLAGGSEQFF	TGTGCCAGCAGCTTAGGGCTAGCGGGAGGAAGTGAGCAGTTCTTC
TRBV11-2	TRBJ2-7	-	-	CASSLEPRTYEQYF	TGTGCCAGCAGCTTAGAACCTCGAACCTACGAGCAGTACTTC
TRBV6-1	TRBJ1-2	-	-	CASSDRPSGWENYGYTF	TGTGCCAGCAGTGATAGACCCTCGGGCTGGGAAAACTATGGCTACACCTTC
TRBV6-6	TRBJ2-7	-	-	CASSPQGQNYEQYF	TGTGCCAGCAGTCCTCAAGGACAGAACTACGAGCAGTACTTC
TRBV25-1	TRBJ2-1	-	TRBD2	CASSKLAGGPYEQFF	TGTGCCAGCAGTAAACTAGCGGGAGGGCCATATGAGCAGTTCTTC
TRBV5-1	TRBJ2-1	-	-	CASSLVGGGYNEQFF	TGCGCCAGCAGCTTGGTGGGGGGTGGTTACAATGAGCAGTTCTTC
TRBV19	TRBJ1-1	-	TRBD1	CASRRTGVTEAFF	TGTGCCAGTAGGCGGACAGGGGTCACTGAAGCTTTCTTT
TRBV6-6	TRBJ1-5	few	-	CASSPSGQGGKPQHF	TGTGCCAGCAGTCCTTCGGGGCAGGGTGGGAAGCCCCAGCATTTT
TRBV9	TRBJ2-7	-	TRBD2	CASSVATGTSAQSQYF	TGTGCCAGCAGCGTAGCTACAGGGACTAGCGCCCAATCGCAGTACTTC
TRBV5-4	TRBJ2-1	-	TRBD1	CASSHPDRVHEQFF	TGTGCCAGCAGCCACCCGGACAGGGTCCATGAGCAGTTCTTC
TRBV5-3	TRBJ1-2	-	-	CARSSMTVLGSLELNYGYTF	TGTGCCAGAAGCTCGATGACAGTCCTGGGCTCCCTAGAATTAAACTATGGCTACACCTTC
TRBV5-8	TRBJ2-2	-	-	CASSLWQVNTGELFF	TGTGCCAGCAGCTTGTGGCAGGTTAACACCGGGGAGCTGTTTTTT
TRBV6-5	TRBJ1-2	-	TRBD1	CASKTGGGLYGYTF	TGTGCCAGCAAGACAGGAGGGGGCCTCTATGGCTACACCTTC
TRBV27	TRBJ2-7	-	TRBD2	CASSLTSGSTLKQYF	TGTGCCAGCAGTTTGACTAGCGGGAGTACCCTTAAGCAGTACTTC
TRBV7-7	TRBJ2-3	-	-	CASSLVGSADTQYF	TGTGCTAGCAGCCTAGTGGGGTCCGCAGATACGCAGTATTTT
TRBV7-9	TRBJ2-1	-	TRBD2	CASKRDVGNEQFF	TGTGCCAGTAAGCGGGACGTGGGCAATGAGCAGTTCTTC
TRBV4-1	TRBJ1-2	few	-	CASSQGLGAIMNYGYTF	TGCGCCAGCAGCCAAGGATTGGGGGCGATAATGAACTATGGCTACACCTTC